This T cell receptor (beta chain) was found in a study of cytomegalovirus exposure and HLA in healthy donors. J was trimmed by 2 bases and V by 1 base; bases with no gene match: 2. Germline V lookup: CDR1 LNHNV, CDR2 YYDKDF (reference sequence). The CDR3 is 16 amino acids. This PCR relied on a set of 60 Vbeta primers and 13 Jbeta primers. The repertoire was sequenced with immunoSEQ multiplex PCR; TCRdb's copy has only in-frame clones and lacks some. The table includes 150,000 or so clones, more than 60% detected once. Sequenced sample: PBMCs. This clonotype was obtained from a woman between 45 and 60 years old in good health and CMV-seropositive. The chain is built from TRBV15 and TRBJ2-3; TRBD2 agrees at 11 bases. In nucleotides, the CDR3 is TGTGCCACCAGCAGAGGACTAGCGGGGTTCACAGATACGCAGTATTTT. It yields the protein CATSRGLAGFTDTQYF.